This TCR beta chain emerged from a study of T cell repertoires in cytomegalovirus infection. At the level of the study: A matching HLA type, together with CMV infection, was signaled by public TCR beta signatures.

Ten or more counts support this clonotype. The antigen remains unidentified. TCRdb analysed the reads with MiXCR anew, one entry per CDR3 protein. The table shows hundreds of thousands of distinct CDR3 sequences, with around 32% occurring only once. V was clipped by 5 bases and J by 2 bases, with 12 bases between them. The CDR3 length is 15 residues. In germline, CDR1 is SGHVS, CDR2 FQNEAQ. J is TRBJ2-2 and V is TRBV7-8; TRBD1 might be the D (6 bases). The sample consisted of cultured CD8+ T cells from PBMCs, taken from culture after CMV antigen stimulation. The source of this sequence is a human donor in good health (CMV status not recorded). Some clones in this sample may be carry-over from other donors' samples. The CDR3 region has the DNA TGTGCCAGCAGCACCCCGGGACACAACACCGGGGAGCTGTTTTTT. Translation gives CASSTPGHNTGELFF.